This T cell receptor (beta chain) was captured by sequencing in a study of blood T cell repertoires in COVID-19. V lost 1 base and J 7 bases, leaving 11 bases between the germline ends. Germline CDR1 is LGHNA and CDR2 is YSLEER. The CDR3 is 15 residues long. Per the original data handling: Cell counts per sample came from amplifying reference gene primers. The protocol was immunoSEQ multiplex PCR, while the TCRdb copy is restricted to in-frame clones and leaves out a portion. The V and J calls and the clone size are those of that table, but D and trimming were determined from the DNA. The table records under 200,000 clones, approximately 87% of them present only once.

Sequenced sample: peripheral blood. This TCR derives from a woman aged 70-85 years with acute or convalescent COVID-19. This chain connects TRBV4-3 to TRBJ1-6; D perhaps matches TRBD1 (6 bases). CDR3 in amino acids: CASSQGEDRNSPLHF. For the CDR3, the DNA is TGCGCCAGCAGCCAAGGAGAGGACAGAAATTCACCCCTCCACTTT.